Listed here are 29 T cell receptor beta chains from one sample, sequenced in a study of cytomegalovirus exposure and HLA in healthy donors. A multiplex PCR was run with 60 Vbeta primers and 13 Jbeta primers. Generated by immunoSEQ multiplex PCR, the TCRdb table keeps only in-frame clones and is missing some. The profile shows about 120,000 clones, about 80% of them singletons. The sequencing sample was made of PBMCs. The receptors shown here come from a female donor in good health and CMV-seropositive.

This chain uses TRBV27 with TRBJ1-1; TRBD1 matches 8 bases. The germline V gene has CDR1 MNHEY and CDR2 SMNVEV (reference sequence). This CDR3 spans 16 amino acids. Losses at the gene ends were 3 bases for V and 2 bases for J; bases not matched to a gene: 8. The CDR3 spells CASSLRPGGPNTEAFF. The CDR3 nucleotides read TGTGCCAGCAGTTTGAGGCCAGGGGGCCCCAACACTGAAGCTTTCTTT.

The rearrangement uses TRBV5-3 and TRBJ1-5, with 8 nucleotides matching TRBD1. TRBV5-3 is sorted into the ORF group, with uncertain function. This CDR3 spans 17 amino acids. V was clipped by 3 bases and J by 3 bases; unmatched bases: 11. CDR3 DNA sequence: TGTGCCAGAAGCTGGACGGACAGGGTTTGGGACAATCAGCCCCAGCATTTT. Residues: CARSWTDRVWDNQPQHF.

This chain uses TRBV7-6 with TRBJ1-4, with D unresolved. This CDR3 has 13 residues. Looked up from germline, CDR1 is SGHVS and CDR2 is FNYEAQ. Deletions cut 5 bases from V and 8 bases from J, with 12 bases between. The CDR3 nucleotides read TGTGCCAGCAGCCCGGCGGCGAGCGAAAAACTGTTTTTT. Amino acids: CASSPAASEKLFF.

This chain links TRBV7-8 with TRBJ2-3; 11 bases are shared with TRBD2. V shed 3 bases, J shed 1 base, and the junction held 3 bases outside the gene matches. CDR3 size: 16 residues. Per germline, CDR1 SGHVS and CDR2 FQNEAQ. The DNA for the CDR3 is TGTGCCAGCAGCTTGTCGACTAGCGGGGGCACAGATACGCAGTATTTT. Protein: CASSLSTSGGTDTQYF.

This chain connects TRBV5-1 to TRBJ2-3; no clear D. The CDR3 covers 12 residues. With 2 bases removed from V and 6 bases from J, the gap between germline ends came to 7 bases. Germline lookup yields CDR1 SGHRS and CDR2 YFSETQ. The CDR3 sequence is CASSLLSDTQYF. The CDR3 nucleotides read TGCGCCAGCAGCTTACTCTCCGATACGCAGTATTTT. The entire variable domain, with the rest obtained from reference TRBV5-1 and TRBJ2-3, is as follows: KAGVTQTPRYLIKTRGQQVTLSCSPISGHRSVSWYQQTPGQGLQFLFEYFSETQRNKGNFPGRFSGRQFSNSRSEMNVSTLELGDSALYLCASSLLSDTQYFGPGTRLTVL.

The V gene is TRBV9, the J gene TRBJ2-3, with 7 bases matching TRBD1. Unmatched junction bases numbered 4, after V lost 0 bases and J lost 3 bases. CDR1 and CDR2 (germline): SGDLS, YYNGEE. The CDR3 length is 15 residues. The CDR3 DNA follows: TGTGCCAGCAGCGTAGTTGACAGGGCAACAGATACGCAGTATTTT. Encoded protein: CASSVVDRATDTQYF.

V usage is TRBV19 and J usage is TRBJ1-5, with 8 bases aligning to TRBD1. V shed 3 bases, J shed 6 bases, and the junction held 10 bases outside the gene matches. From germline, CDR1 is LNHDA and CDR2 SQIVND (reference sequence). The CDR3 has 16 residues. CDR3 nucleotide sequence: TGTGCCAGTAGTATTAGGACAGGGTGGTCCCTTCAGCCCCAGCATTTT. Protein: CASSIRTGWSLQPQHF.

The CDR3 DNA reads TGTGCCAGCAGCCGGACAGGAGGATACGAGCAGTACTTC. The encoded protein is CASSRTGGYEQYF. V and J are TRBV7-3 and TRBJ2-7; 7 positions agree with TRBD1. J lost 4 bases, V lost 5 bases, and 5 bases had no gene match. This CDR3 region has 13 residues. Per the germline V gene, CDR1 is SGHTA and CDR2 is FQGTGA. Drawing the rest from reference TRBV7-3 and TRBJ2-7, the complete variable domain is GAGVSQTPSNKVTEKGKYVELRCDPISGHTALYWYRQSLGQGPEFLIYFQGTGAADDSGLPNDRFFAVRPEGSVSTLKIQRTERGDSAVYLCASSRTGGYEQYFGPGTRLTVT.

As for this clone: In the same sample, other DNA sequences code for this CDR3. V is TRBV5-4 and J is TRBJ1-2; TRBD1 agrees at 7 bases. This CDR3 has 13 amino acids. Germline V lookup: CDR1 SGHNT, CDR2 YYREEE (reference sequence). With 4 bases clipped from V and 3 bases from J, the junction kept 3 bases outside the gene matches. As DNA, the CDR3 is TGTGCCAGCAGCCAAGGGACAGACTATGGCTACACCTTC. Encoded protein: CASSQGTDYGYTF.

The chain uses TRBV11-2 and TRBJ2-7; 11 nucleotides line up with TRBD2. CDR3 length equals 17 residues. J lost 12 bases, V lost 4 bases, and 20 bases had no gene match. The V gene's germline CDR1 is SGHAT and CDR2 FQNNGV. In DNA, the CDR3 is TGTGCCAGCAGCTCACCGGGACTAGCGGTGGGGCACTCCGTGCCGTACTTC. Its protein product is CASSSPGLAVGHSVPYF.

The CDR3 loop is CASSTYRTAGNQPQHF. The CDR3 bases are TGTGCCAGTAGTACCTACAGGACGGCTGGGAATCAGCCCCAGCATTTT. This chain joins TRBV19 and TRBJ1-5; TRBD1 might be the D (5 bases). Trimming pared 4 bases from V and 4 bases from J, leaving 17 bases between. This CDR3 spans 16 amino acids. From germline, CDR1 is LNHDA and CDR2 SQIVND (reference sequence).

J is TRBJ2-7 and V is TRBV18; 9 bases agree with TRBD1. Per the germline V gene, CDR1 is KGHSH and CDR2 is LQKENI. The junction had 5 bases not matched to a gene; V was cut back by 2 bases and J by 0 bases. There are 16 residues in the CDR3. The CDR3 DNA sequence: TGTGCCAGCTCACCAGGATGGGGACAGGGCTCCTACGAGCAGTACTTC. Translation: CASSPGWGQGSYEQYF.

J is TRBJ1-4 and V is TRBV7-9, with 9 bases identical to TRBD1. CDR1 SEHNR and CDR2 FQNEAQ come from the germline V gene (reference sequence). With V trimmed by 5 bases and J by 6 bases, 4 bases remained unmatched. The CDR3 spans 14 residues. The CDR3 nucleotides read TGTGCCAGCAGCCCGCGGGACAGGGATGAAAAACTGTTTTTT. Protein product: CASSPRDRDEKLFF.

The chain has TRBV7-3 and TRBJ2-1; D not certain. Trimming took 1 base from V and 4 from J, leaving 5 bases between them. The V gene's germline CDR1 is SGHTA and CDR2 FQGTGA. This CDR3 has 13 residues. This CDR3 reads CASSLSTYNEQFF. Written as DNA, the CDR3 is TGTGCCAGCAGCTTAAGCACTTACAATGAGCAGTTCTTC. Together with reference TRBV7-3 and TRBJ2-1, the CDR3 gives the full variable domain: GAGVSQTPSNKVTEKGKYVELRCDPISGHTALYWYRQSLGQGPEFLIYFQGTGAADDSGLPNDRFFAVRPEGSVSTLKIQRTERGDSAVYLCASSLSTYNEQFFGPGTRLTVL.

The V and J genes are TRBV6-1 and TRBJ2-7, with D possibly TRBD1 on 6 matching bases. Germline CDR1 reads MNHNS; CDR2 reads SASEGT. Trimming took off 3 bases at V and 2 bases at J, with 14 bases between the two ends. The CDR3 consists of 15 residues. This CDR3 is CASSESGAAAYEQYF. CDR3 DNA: TGTGCCAGCAGTGAGTCAGGGGCCGCAGCCTACGAGCAGTACTTC.

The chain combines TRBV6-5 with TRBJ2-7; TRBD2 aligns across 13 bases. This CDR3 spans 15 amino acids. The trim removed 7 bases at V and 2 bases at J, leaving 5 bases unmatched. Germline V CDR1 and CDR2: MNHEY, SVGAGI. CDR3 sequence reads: CASKGGLAGTYEQYF. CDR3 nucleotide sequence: TGTGCCAGCAAAGGGGGACTAGCGGGGACCTACGAGCAGTACTTC.

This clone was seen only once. As DNA, the CDR3 is TGTGCCAGCAGTTTACAAGGCGGACTTAATTCACCCCTCCACTTT. Its protein product is CASSLQGGLNSPLHF. The rearrangement uses TRBV6-5 and TRBJ1-6; D is ambiguous. The germline V gene has CDR1 MNHEY and CDR2 SVGAGI. This CDR3 spans 15 amino acids. The ends were cut back, 4 bases at V and 6 bases at J, with 13 bases in the middle.

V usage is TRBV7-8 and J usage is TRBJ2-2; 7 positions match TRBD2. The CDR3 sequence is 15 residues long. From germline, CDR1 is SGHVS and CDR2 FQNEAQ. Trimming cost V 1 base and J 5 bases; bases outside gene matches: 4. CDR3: CASSLVQRGTGELFF. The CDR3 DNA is TGTGCCAGCAGCTTAGTCCAGCGGGGAACCGGGGAGCTGTTTTTT.

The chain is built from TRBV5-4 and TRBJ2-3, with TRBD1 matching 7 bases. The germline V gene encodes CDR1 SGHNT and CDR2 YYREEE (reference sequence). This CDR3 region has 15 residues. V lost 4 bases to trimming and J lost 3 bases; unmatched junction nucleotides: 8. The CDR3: CASSPAGTATDTQYF. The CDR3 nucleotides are TGTGCCAGCAGCCCGGCCGGGACAGCTACAGATACGCAGTATTTT.

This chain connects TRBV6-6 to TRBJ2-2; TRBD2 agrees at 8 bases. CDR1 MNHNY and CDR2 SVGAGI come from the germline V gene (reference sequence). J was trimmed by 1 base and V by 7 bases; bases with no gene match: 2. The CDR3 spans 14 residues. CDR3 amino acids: CASKAGGNTGELFF. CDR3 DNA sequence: TGTGCCAGCAAGGCGGGGGGGAACACCGGGGAGCTGTTTTTT.

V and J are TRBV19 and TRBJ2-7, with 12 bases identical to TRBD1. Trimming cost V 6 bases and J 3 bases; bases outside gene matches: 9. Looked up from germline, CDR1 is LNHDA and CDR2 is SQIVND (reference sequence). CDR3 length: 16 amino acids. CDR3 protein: CASRGDRGRGGYEQYF. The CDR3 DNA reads TGTGCCAGTAGGGGGGACAGGGGGCGCGGAGGCTACGAGCAGTACTTC.

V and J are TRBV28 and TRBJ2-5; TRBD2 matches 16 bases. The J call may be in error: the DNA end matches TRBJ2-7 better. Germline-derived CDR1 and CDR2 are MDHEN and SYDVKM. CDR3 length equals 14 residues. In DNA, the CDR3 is TGTGCCAGCGGGACTAGCGGGGGGGCCTACGAGCAGTACTTC. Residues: CASGTSGGAYEQYF.

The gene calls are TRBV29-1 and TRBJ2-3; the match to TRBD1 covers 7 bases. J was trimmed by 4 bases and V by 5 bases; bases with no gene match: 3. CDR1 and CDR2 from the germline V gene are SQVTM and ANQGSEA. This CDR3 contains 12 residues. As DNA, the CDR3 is TGCAGCGTTCCAACAGGGGCAGATACGCAGTATTTT. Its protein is CSVPTGADTQYF.

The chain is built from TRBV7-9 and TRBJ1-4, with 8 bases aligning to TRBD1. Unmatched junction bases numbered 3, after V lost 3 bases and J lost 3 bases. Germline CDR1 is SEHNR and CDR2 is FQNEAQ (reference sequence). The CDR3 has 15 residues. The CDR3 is CASSFGTGANEKLFF. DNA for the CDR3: TGTGCCAGCAGCTTTGGGACAGGAGCTAATGAAAAACTGTTTTTT.

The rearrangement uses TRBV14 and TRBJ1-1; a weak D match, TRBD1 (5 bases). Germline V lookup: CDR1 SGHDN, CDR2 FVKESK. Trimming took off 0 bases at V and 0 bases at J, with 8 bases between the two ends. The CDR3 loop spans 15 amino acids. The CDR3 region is CASSQDPGMNTEAFF. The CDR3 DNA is TGTGCCAGCAGCCAAGATCCAGGGATGAACACTGAAGCTTTCTTT.

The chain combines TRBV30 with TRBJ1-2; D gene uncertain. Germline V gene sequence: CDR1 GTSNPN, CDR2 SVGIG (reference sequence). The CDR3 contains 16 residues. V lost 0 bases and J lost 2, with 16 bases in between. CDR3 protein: CAWSVERGRANYGYTF. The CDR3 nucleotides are TGTGCCTGGAGTGTTGAACGGGGTCGGGCCAACTATGGCTACACCTTC.

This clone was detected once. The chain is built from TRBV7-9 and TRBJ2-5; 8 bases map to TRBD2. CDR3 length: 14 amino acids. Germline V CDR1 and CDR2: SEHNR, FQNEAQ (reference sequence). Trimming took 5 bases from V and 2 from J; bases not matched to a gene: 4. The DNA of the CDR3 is TGTGCCAGCAGCCCCGCGGGGGGACAAGAGACCCAGTACTTC. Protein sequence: CASSPAGGQETQYF.

As DNA, the CDR3 is TGTGCCAGCAGCTTAGGGTACTCGGGAATCGATGAGCAGTTCTTC. Its protein product is CASSLGYSGIDEQFF. The V call is TRBV5-6, the J call TRBJ2-1, with a weak D call TRBD2 (5 bases). This CDR3 contains 15 residues. Germline V gives CDR1 SGHDT, CDR2 YYEEEE. V was pared by 2 bases and J by 8 bases, with 17 bases between.

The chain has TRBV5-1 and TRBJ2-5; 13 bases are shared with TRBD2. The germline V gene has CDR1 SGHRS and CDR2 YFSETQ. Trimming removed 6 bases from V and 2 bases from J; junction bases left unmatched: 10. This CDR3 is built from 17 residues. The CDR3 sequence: CASTPTGTSGTQETQYF. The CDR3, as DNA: TGCGCCAGCACACCCACCGGGACTAGCGGGACTCAAGAGACCCAGTACTTC. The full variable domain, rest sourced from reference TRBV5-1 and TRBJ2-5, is KAGVTQTPRYLIKTRGQQVTLSCSPISGHRSVSWYQQTPGQGLQFLFEYFSETQRNKGNFPGRFSGRQFSNSRSEMNVSTLELGDSALYLCASTPTGTSGTQETQYFGPGTRLLVL.